This T cell receptor (beta chain) was recovered during a study of blood T cell repertoires in COVID-19. Here immunoSEQ multiplex PCR was the method, and the copy in TCRdb shows in-frame clones only, minus some. This table has about 180,000 clones, around 84% appearing once. Germline lookup yields CDR1 SQVTM and CDR2 ANQGSEA. The length of the CDR3 is 14 residues. J gave up 1 base and V 7 bases, and 8 bases lay outside the gene matches. This clone was detected only once. This chain joins TRBV29-1 and TRBJ2-7; TRBD1 matches 9 bases. Sample: peripheral blood. This clonotype was sampled from a woman in her forties or fifties with COVID-19, enrolled during active disease. This CDR3 is CSAIRDRASYEQYF. The DNA of the CDR3 is TGCAGCGCCATTCGGGACAGGGCTTCCTACGAGCAGTACTTC.